The T cell receptor beta chain described here comes from a study of T cell repertoires in cytomegalovirus infection. Study summary: The study used recently identified HLA-C-restricted and well-studied HLA-B-restricted CMV epitopes. Carrying CMV and the relevant HLA type showed in public TCR beta signatures.

Study results and caveats: It was HLA-C-restricted CMV-specific TCR beta clonotypes that dominated the response ex vivo. Of the TCR beta families, the public ones yielded a cumulative frequency that identified carriers of CMV plus the relevant HLA.

Germline loops: CDR1 SEHNR, CDR2 FQNEAQ (reference sequence). The ends were cut back, 4 bases at V and 6 bases at J, with 16 bases in the middle. The CDR3 runs to 14 residues. TCRdb itself ran the reads through MiXCR, one entry per CDR3 protein. This table holds approximately 730,000 distinct CDR3 sequences, 30% to 35% found once. This clonotype was seen a handful of times. No antigen is known for it. This sequence joins TRBV7-9 and TRBJ2-7; no clear D gene. Sequences were derived from cultured PBMCs, sampled from culture after CMV antigen stimulation. The sequence came from a human donor in good health (CMV status not recorded). Some clones in this sample may be carry-over from other donors' samples. For the CDR3, the DNA is TGTGCCAGCAGCTCCCCTGCCTACACTGGCGAGCAGTACTTC. Translating it yields CASSSPAYTGEQYF.